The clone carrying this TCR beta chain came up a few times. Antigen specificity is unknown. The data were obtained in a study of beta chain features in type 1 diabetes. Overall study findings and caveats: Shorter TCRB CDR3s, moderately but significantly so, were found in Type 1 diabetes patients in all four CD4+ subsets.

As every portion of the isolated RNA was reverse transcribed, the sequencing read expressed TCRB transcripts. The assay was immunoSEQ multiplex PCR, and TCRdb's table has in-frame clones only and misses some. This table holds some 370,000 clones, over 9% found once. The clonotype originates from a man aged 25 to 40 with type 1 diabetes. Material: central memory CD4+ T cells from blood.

The CDR3 here is CASSVQGFEQYF. CDR3 coding DNA: TGTGCCAGCAGTGTACAGGGGTTCGAGCAGTACTTC. The V gene is TRBV2, the J gene TRBJ2-7, with 7 bases lining up with TRBD1. CDR1 is SNHLY, CDR2 FYNNEI, per germline. V was pared by 4 bases and J by 6 bases, with 3 bases of the junction left unmatched. The CDR3 runs 12 residues.